This passage covers 25 T cell receptor beta chains from one sample sequenced in a study of vaccination effects on CD4 cells after COVID-19. These receptors have no known antigen. Sequencing followed a ViraFEST assay step that expanded antigen-specific CD4+ T cells with viral peptide pools. After less than twelve days in culture, the CD4+ T cells were isolated. Nobody among the vaccine recipients had prior SARS-CoV-2 infection (nucleocapsid antibodies were negative). The assay was immunoSEQ multiplex PCR, and TCRdb's table has in-frame clones only and misses some. The table lists under 70,000 clones, around three quarters of them singletons, with over 3.5% in the top ten. The sequences come from CD4+ T cells from PBMCs cultured with HCoV-OC43 spike peptides, collected before COVID-19 vaccination. Documented subset: HCoV-OC43 spike overlapping peptide pool stimulation. The receptors here all came from a human donor who received a COVID-19 vaccine.

This rearrangement joins TRBV2 to TRBJ2-7; D remains ambiguous. This CDR3 is 13 amino acids long. With 5 bases removed from V and 4 bases from J, the gap between germline ends came to 12 bases. Germline V gene sequence: CDR1 SNHLY, CDR2 FYNNEI. CDR3 protein: CASSFDGPYEQYV. CDR3 nucleotides: TGTGCCAGCAGTTTTGACGGACCTTACGAGCAGTACGTC.

This chain uses TRBV2 with TRBJ2-5; weak D call: TRBD2 (6 bases). The CDR3 extends over 13 amino acids. Trimming removed 7 bases at V and 3 bases at J, with 12 bases between. Germline CDR1 is SNHLY and CDR2 is FYNNEI. CDR3 sequence reads: CASTLGEEETQYF. The CDR3, as DNA: TGTGCCAGCACACTAGGGGAGGAAGAGACCCAGTACTTC.

The V gene is TRBV28, the J gene TRBJ1-2; D not resolved. There are 11 residues in the CDR3. V lost 6 bases to trimming and J lost 4 bases, with 6 bases between them. CDR1 and CDR2 (germline): MDHEN, SYDVKM. CDR3 sequence reads: CASSSIYGYTF. The CDR3 coding sequence is TGTGCCAGCAGCTCCATCTATGGCTACACCTTC.

The rearrangement uses TRBV7-6 and TRBJ2-1; D possibly corresponds to TRBD2 (6 bases). Germline V lookup: CDR1 SGHVS, CDR2 FNYEAQ. There are 15 residues in the CDR3. V was cut by 5 bases and J by 0 bases, with 11 bases left in between. CDR3: CASSRTSNSYNEQFF. CDR3 bases: TGTGCCAGCAGCCGAACTAGCAACTCCTACAATGAGCAGTTCTTC.

The chain carries TRBV7-2 and TRBJ2-1; tentatively, D is TRBD2 (5 bases). This CDR3 region has 13 residues. V was shortened by 5 bases and J by 9 bases, with 14 bases between the two germline ends. Germline-derived CDR1 and CDR2 are SGHTA and FQGNSA. The CDR3 sequence is CASSPATGSEQFF. Here the CDR3 DNA reads TGTGCCAGCAGCCCCGCGACGGGGAGTGAGCAGTTCTTC. Combining the CDR3 with reference TRBV7-2 and TRBJ2-1 gives the whole variable domain GAGVSQSPSNKVTEKGKDVELRCDPISGHTALYWYRQSLGQGLEFLIYFQGNSAPDKSGLPSDRFSAERTGGSVSTLTIQRTQQEDSAVYLCASSPATGSEQFFGPGTRLTVL.

In DNA form, the CDR3 reads TGTGCCACCAGCAGAGCATTGGGGGCAACTAATGAAAAACTGTTTTTT. Translated, it gives CATSRALGATNEKLFF. The chain uses TRBV15 and TRBJ1-4, with TRBD1 as a possible D gene (5 bases). CDR1 and CDR2 (germline): LNHNV, YYDKDF (reference sequence). V shed 1 base and J shed 0 bases, with 9 bases lying between them. The CDR3 consists of 16 residues.

This clone came up a few times. The chain has TRBV4-3 and TRBJ1-1; no definite D call. The CDR3 has 12 amino acids. V dropped 5 bases and J dropped 2 bases, with 6 bases sitting between them. Germline values: CDR1 LGHNA, CDR2 YSLEER. The CDR3 spells CASSARNTEAFF. CDR3 sequence (DNA): TGCGCCAGCAGCGCACGCAACACTGAAGCTTTCTTT.

The chain is built from TRBV2 and TRBJ2-2, with 9 positions matching TRBD1. The germline gives CDR1 SNHLY, CDR2 FYNNEI. The ends lost 2 bases at V and 4 bases at J; junction bases unmatched: 11. The CDR3 totals 18 residues. CDR3: CASSESRPGQGSTGELFF. DNA for the CDR3: TGTGCCAGCAGTGAATCGAGGCCGGGACAGGGTTCCACCGGGGAGCTGTTTTTT.

The rearrangement joins TRBV28 to TRBJ2-4, with D hard to call. There are 13 residues in the CDR3. Looked up from germline, CDR1 is MDHEN and CDR2 is SYDVKM. V shed 7 bases and J shed 6 bases, with 13 bases lying between them. The DNA of the CDR3 is TGTGCCAGCATTAGGGATTCCTCAAACATTCAGTACTTC. The encoded protein is CASIRDSSNIQYF. Looking up the rest from reference TRBV28 and TRBJ2-4 gives the full variable domain: DVKVTQSSRYLVKRTGEKVFLECVQDMDHENMFWYRQDPGLGLRLIYFSYDVKMKEKGDIPEGYSVSREKKERFSLILESASTNQTSMYLCASIRDSSNIQYFGAGTRLSVL.

This sequence joins TRBV6-4 and TRBJ2-3; either TRBD1 or TRBD2 may supply D (5 bases each). This CDR3 has 14 residues. Trimming removed 6 bases from V and 9 bases from J, with 19 bases in between. CDR1 and CDR2 from the germline V gene are MRHNA and SNTAGT. As DNA, the CDR3 is TGTGCCAGCAGGGGGGTACCGTTACTTGGGACGCAGTATTTT. Its protein is CASRGVPLLGTQYF.

The rearrangement joins TRBV19 to TRBJ2-1, with 12 bases identical to TRBD2. Unmatched junction bases numbered 9, after V lost 3 bases and J lost 0 bases. Germline V lookup: CDR1 LNHDA, CDR2 SQIVND (reference sequence). The CDR3 spans 19 residues. For the CDR3, the DNA is TGTGCCAGTAGTATCCGTGGACTAGCGGGGTCGAGCTCCTACAATGAGCAGTTCTTC. This translates into CASSIRGLAGSSSYNEQFF.

This chain uses TRBV12-5 with TRBJ2-3; 8 bases agree with TRBD1. Germline-derived CDR1 and CDR2 are LGHNT and FRNRAP. The CDR3 has 15 residues. V lost 7 bases, J lost 3 bases, and 9 bases stayed unmatched. CDR3 sequence reads: CASALGQVGTDTQYF. The CDR3, as DNA: TGTGCTAGTGCCCTGGGACAGGTTGGGACAGATACGCAGTATTTT.

The rearrangement links TRBV2 to TRBJ1-1; possible D gene TRBD1, 6 bases. CDR3 length equals 12 residues. Germline CDR1 reads SNHLY; CDR2 reads FYNNEI. V gave up 5 bases and J gave up 4 bases, with 8 bases separating them. CDR3 DNA: TGTGCCAGCAGTACAGGGTTCACTGAAGCTTTCTTT. This gives the protein CASSTGFTEAFF.

V gene TRBV5-5 combines with J gene TRBJ2-5; 14 bases line up with TRBD2. Germline V lookup: CDR1 SGHKS, CDR2 YYEKEE (reference sequence). The CDR3 is 17 amino acids. V gave up 3 bases and J gave up 4 bases; unmatched junction bases: 8. The DNA for the CDR3 is TGTGCCAGCAGCTCCCGACTAGCGGGGGGGTCTTCAGAGACCCAGTACTTC. Protein product: CASSSRLAGGSSETQYF.

This chain joins TRBV2 and TRBJ2-7; 11 bases line up with TRBD2. V lost 7 bases and J lost 7; bases outside the gene matches: 9. Germline V gene sequence: CDR1 SNHLY, CDR2 FYNNEI. The CDR3 runs 14 residues. CDR3 nucleotides: TGTGCCAGCAAAGGGGGGACTAGCGGTCGTGAGCAGTACGTC. Translated, it gives CASKGGTSGREQYV.

The chain carries TRBV18 and TRBJ1-6; 7 nucleotides line up with TRBD1. J was trimmed by 7 bases and V by 8 bases; bases with no gene match: 8. The CDR3 spans 14 residues. Germline CDR1 KGHSH, CDR2 LQKENI. CDR3 residues: CASTRDRKNSPLHF. The DNA of the CDR3 is TGTGCCAGCACGAGGGACAGAAAAAATTCACCCCTCCACTTT.

This chain links TRBV28 with TRBJ2-7; 7 bases match TRBD1. Germline-derived CDR1 and CDR2 are MDHEN and SYDVKM. This CDR3 comprises 14 residues. With 4 bases clipped from V and 2 bases from J, the junction kept 5 bases outside the gene matches. CDR3 amino acids: CASSSGTATYEQYV. CDR3 DNA sequence: TGTGCCAGCAGTTCCGGGACAGCAACCTACGAGCAGTACGTC.

This clone was seen more than once but under ten times. V and J are TRBV9 and TRBJ2-1, with TRBD2 identical over 12 bases. Losses at the gene ends were 0 bases for V and 4 bases for J; bases not matched to a gene: 8. Germline assignment: CDR1 SGDLS and CDR2 YYNGEE. The CDR3 sequence is 18 residues long. CDR3 nucleotides: TGTGCCAGCAGCGTAGAGGCTAGCGGGGGGGCCCTATACAATGAGCAGTTCTTC. Translating it yields CASSVEASGGALYNEQFF.

The chain uses TRBV7-9 and TRBJ1-1; TRBD1 aligns across 7 bases. The CDR3 spans 13 residues. Trimming at V came to 3 bases and at J to 7 bases, leaving 5 bases not matched to a gene. Germline CDR1 SEHNR, CDR2 FQNEAQ (reference sequence). DNA of the CDR3: TGTGCCAGCAGCTTCAACAGGGGAGGTGAAGCTTTCTTT. It encodes CASSFNRGGEAFF.

This clone was counted between two and nine times. The J gene is TRBJ1-3, the V gene TRBV6-5; D might be TRBD1 (6 bases). The V gene's germline CDR1 is MNHEY and CDR2 SVGAGI. The CDR3 totals 14 residues. Trimming removed 2 bases at V and 4 bases at J, with 9 bases between. As DNA, the CDR3 is TGTGCCAGCAGTTACCGCGACAGGGGAAACACCATATATTTT. It is translated as CASSYRDRGNTIYF.

The chain links TRBV2 to TRBJ2-5; D uncertain. Trimming left V 7 bases short and J 2 bases short, with 8 bases between. The CDR3 contains 12 residues. The germline V gene encodes CDR1 SNHLY and CDR2 FYNNEI. CDR3 bases: TGTGCCAGCAAGAGCGATCAAGAGACCCAGTACTTC. It encodes CASKSDQETQYF.

This clone turned up a few times. This chain uses TRBV7-7 with TRBJ2-1; D tentatively fits TRBD1 or TRBD2 (7 bases each). Germline-derived CDR1 and CDR2 are SSHAT and FNYEAQ (reference sequence). The CDR3 consists of 14 residues. V shed 1 base and J shed 8 bases, with 12 bases lying between them. The CDR3 here is CASSLVSGTDEQFF. The CDR3 DNA sequence: TGTGCCAGCAGCTTAGTGAGCGGGACAGATGAGCAGTTCTTC.

This clone was observed a single time. The chain is built from TRBV6-5 and TRBJ1-2, with TRBD1 identical over 7 bases. CDR1 MNHEY and CDR2 SVGAGI come from the germline V gene. The CDR3 contains 14 residues. V was clipped by 8 bases and J by 5 bases; unmatched bases: 11. The DNA of the CDR3 is TGTGCCAGCGGACGACAGGGCGAGGGGTATGGCTACACCTTC. Protein sequence: CASGRQGEGYGYTF.

This clone was counted between two and nine times. This chain uses TRBV30 with TRBJ2-7; the match to TRBD2 covers 8 bases. CDR1 and CDR2 from the germline V gene are GTSNPN and SVGIG (reference sequence). V lost 3 bases, J lost 0 bases, and 4 bases stayed unmatched. The CDR3 runs 14 residues. The CDR3 bases are TGTGCCTGGAGCCGGGGGGGGAGCTCCTACGAGCAGTACGTC. It encodes CAWSRGGSSYEQYV.

The chain has TRBV6-5 and TRBJ1-4, with D possibly TRBD1 on 5 matching bases. Trimming took off 6 bases at V and 5 bases at J, with 16 bases between the two ends. The CDR3 contains 15 residues. Germline loops: CDR1 MNHEY, CDR2 SVGAGI. Here the CDR3 reads CASRPWGGENEKLFF. The CDR3 nucleotides are TGTGCCAGCAGGCCCTGGGGGGGGGAAAATGAAAAACTGTTTTTT.